One and the same sample provided the 8 T cell receptor beta chains below, sequenced in a study of T cell changes during pregnancy in multiple sclerosis. The repertoire was sequenced with immunoSEQ multiplex PCR; TCRdb's copy has only in-frame clones and lacks some. The sample has roughly 70,000 clones; approximately 86% are singletons. The specimen was peripheral blood, collected before pregnancy. The receptors were sampled from a female donor with multiple sclerosis, enrolled in a pregnancy study.

The chain joins TRBV19 to TRBJ2-6; D gene ambiguous. The V end lost 4 bases, the J end lost 1 base, and 5 bases lay between the germline ends. Germline CDR1 is LNHDA and CDR2 is SQIVND (reference sequence). This CDR3 is 14 amino acids long. The CDR3 is CASSRTSGANVLTF. Here the CDR3 DNA reads TGTGCCAGTAGTAGAACTTCTGGGGCCAACGTCCTGACTTTC.

The V and J genes are TRBV9 and TRBJ2-7; TRBD2 matches 11 bases. The V gene end was trimmed by 3 bases and the J gene end by 4 bases; junction bases not matched to a gene: 6. The CDR3 covers 15 residues. Germline CDR1 and CDR2: SGDLS and YYNGEE. This CDR3 reads CASSAGTSGSYEQYF. In nucleotides, the CDR3 is TGTGCCAGCAGCGCCGGGACTAGCGGTTCTTACGAGCAGTACTTC.

In this sample, this clone turned up a few times. This chain joins TRBV7-3 and TRBJ1-6; no clear D. V was clipped by 7 bases and J by 5 bases, with 6 bases between them. In germline, CDR1 is SGHTA, CDR2 FQGTGA. The CDR3 totals 12 residues. CDR3 amino acids: CASNRDNSPLHF. The CDR3 DNA reads TGTGCCAGCAACAGAGATAATTCACCCCTCCACTTT. The variable domain in full, with the rest retrieved from reference TRBV7-3 and TRBJ1-6, is GAGVSQTPSNKVTEKGKYVELRCDPISGHTALYWYRQSLGQGPEFLIYFQGTGAADDSGLPNDRFFAVRPEGSVSTLKIQRTERGDSAVYLCASNRDNSPLHFGNGTRLTVT.

This clone turned up a few times. The sample contains more than one DNA sequence encoding this CDR3. The rearrangement links TRBV5-1 to TRBJ1-1, with unresolved D. Trimming took 3 bases from V and 1 from J, leaving 7 bases between them. Germline values: CDR1 SGHRS, CDR2 YFSETQ. This CDR3 is built from 13 residues. CDR3 loop: CASSSGENTEAFF. The CDR3 bases are TGCGCCAGCAGCTCCGGGGAGAACACTGAAGCTTTCTTT.

The genes are TRBV7-3 and TRBJ1-2; TRBD1 agrees at 10 bases. Germline V gene lookup returns CDR1 SGHTA and CDR2 FQGTGA. The V gene end was trimmed by 5 bases and the J gene end by 4 bases; junction bases not matched to a gene: 7. The CDR3 totals 15 residues. The CDR3: CASSVRQGAIYGYTF. DNA for the CDR3: TGTGCCAGCAGCGTCAGACAGGGGGCAATCTATGGCTACACCTTC.

The chain carries TRBV11-2 and TRBJ1-2; 8 bases match TRBD1. Germline V gene lookup returns CDR1 SGHAT and CDR2 FQNNGV. V lost 2 bases and J lost 4; bases outside the gene matches: 12. This CDR3 has 17 residues. The CDR3 DNA reads TGTGCCAGCAGCTTACTTTCAGGGGGCGCCTTGGGCTATGGCTACACCTTC. The encoded protein is CASSLLSGGALGYGYTF. The variable domain in full, completed from reference TRBV11-2 and TRBJ1-2, reads EAGVAQSPRYKIIEKRQSVAFWCNPISGHATLYWYQQILGQGPKLLIQFQNNGVVDDSQLPKDRFSAERLKGVDSTLKIQPAKLEDSAVYLCASSLLSGGALGYGYTFGSGTRLTVV.

The rearrangement joins TRBV9 to TRBJ2-7; D is possibly TRBD2 (5 bases). This CDR3 is built from 15 residues. V dropped 3 bases and J dropped 6 bases, with 19 bases sitting between them. CDR1 SGDLS and CDR2 YYNGEE come from the germline V gene. The CDR3 DNA reads as TGTGCCAGCAGCGAGAGGTTAGGCCCCCGGGGCGAGCAGTACTTC. This translates into CASSERLGPRGEQYF.

In its sample, this clone was seen once. The chain has TRBV7-2 and TRBJ1-2, with D unresolved. There are 12 residues in the CDR3. Germline loops: CDR1 SGHTA, CDR2 FQGNSA. Trimming cost V 2 bases and J 5 bases, with 6 bases left between them. The CDR3 spells CASSLRRYGYTF. CDR3 bases: TGTGCCAGCAGCTTAAGGAGATATGGCTACACCTTC.